The clone carrying this TCR beta chain was seen just once. Its target is not known. In the PCR, 60 Vbeta and 13 Jbeta primers were used. The authors' processing: In a later analysis, the count reached some 83 million unique TCR beta chains, with about 9.9 million shared. Using immunoSEQ multiplex PCR, the repertoire was profiled, and TCRdb retains in-frame clones only, with some absent. V, J and clone size are those of that table, while D and trimming were read from the DNA. The table lists more than 85,000 clones, about 80% of them singletons. The data originate from a study of cytomegalovirus exposure and HLA in healthy donors. General study points: The HLA-A and HLA-B alleles of most subjects were reportedly predicted accurately from TCR beta sequences.

Material for sequencing was PBMCs. This TCR came from a man aged 35 to 55 in good health and CMV-seronegative.

CDR3 coding DNA: TGTGCCAGTAGTACAACGACAGGAAACACTGAAGCTTTCTTT. Translated: CASSTTTGNTEAFF. The rearrangement joins TRBV19 to TRBJ1-1; maybe TRBD1 (6 bases). The CDR3 contains 14 residues. Trimming removed 4 bases at V and 2 bases at J, with 11 bases between. CDR1 and CDR2 from the germline V gene are LNHDA and SQIVND (reference sequence).